This TCR beta chain was retrieved from a study of T cells after yellow fever vaccination. This clonotype showed up just a few times. Using its own MiXCR run on the 5' RACE reads, TCRdb lists one record per CDR3 protein. The sample consists of roughly 400,000 distinct CDR3 sequences, roughly 20% of them appearing once. Trimming pared 5 bases from V and 5 bases from J, leaving 19 bases between. The CDR3 is 16 residues long. Germline V CDR1 and CDR2: MGHRA, YSYEKL. The sequencing used PBMCs, collected before the yellow fever booster vaccination. The chain recombines TRBV4-1 with TRBJ2-1, with D perhaps matching TRBD1 or TRBD2 (7 bases each). The receptor's source is a man aged 18-30 years who received the YFV17D yellow fever vaccine. In DNA, the CDR3 is TGCGCCAGCAGCACTCGGGGGAGGGGGCAAAACAATGAGCAGTTCTTC. This gives the protein CASSTRGRGQNNEQFF.